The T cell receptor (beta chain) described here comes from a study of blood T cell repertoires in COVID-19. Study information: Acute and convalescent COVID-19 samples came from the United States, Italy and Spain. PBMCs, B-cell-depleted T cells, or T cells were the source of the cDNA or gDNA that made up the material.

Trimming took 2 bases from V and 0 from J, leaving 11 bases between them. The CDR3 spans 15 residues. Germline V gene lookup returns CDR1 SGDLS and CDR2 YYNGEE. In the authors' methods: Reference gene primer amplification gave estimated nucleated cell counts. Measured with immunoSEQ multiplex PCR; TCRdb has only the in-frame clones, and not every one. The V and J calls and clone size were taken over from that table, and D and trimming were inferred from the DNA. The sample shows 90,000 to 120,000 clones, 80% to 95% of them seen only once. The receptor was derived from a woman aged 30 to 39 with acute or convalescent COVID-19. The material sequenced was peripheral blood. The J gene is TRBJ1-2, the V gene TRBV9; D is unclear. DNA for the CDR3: TGTGCCAGCAGCGTTACCCTCCAGGCTAACTATGGCTACACCTTC. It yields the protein CASSVTLQANYGYTF.